This TCR beta chain was identified during a study of blood T cell repertoires in COVID-19. Overall study context: Acute and convalescent COVID-19 samples came from the United States, Italy and Spain.

The ends were cut back, 4 bases at V and 4 bases at J, with 10 bases in the middle. CDR1 and CDR2 (germline): SGHDN, FVKESK. The CDR3 length is 13 residues. Some clones are missing from TCRdb's copy, which holds only in-frame ones; the method was immunoSEQ multiplex PCR. The sample shows 150,000 to 200,000 clones, approximately 82% of them seen only once. Ten or more counts support this clone. Specimen: peripheral blood. This chain connects TRBV14 to TRBJ1-1; D is ambiguous. This TCR was recovered from a woman aged 35 to 49 with COVID-19, enrolled during active disease. CDR3 region: CASSRSGGTEAFF. DNA of the CDR3: TGTGCCAGCAGCCGCTCGGGTGGCACTGAAGCTTTCTTT.